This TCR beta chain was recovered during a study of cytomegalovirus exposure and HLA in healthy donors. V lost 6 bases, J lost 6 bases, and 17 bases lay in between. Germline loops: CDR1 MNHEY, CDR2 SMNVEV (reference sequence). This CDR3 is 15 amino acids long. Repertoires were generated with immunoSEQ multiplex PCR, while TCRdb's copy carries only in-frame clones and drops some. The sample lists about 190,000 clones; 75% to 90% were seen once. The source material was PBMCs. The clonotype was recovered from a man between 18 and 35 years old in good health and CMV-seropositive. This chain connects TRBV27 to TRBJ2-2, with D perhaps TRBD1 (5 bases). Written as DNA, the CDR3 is TGTGCCAGCAGACACGGCCCCAGGGCGGCCGGGGAGCTGTTTTTT. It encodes CASRHGPRAAGELFF.